Listed below are T cell receptor beta chains from one sample, sequenced in a study of CD8 T cells in ankylosing spondylitis. TCRdb re-called the 5' RACE reads with MiXCR, one entry per CDR3 protein. The sample lists hundreds of thousands of distinct CDR3 sequences, less than 25% occurring once. Source material: blood, either unsorted or a sorted T cell fraction (not recorded which). These TCRs come from a female donor with ankylosing spondylitis or in good health (not recorded which). Both conserved end residues are part of each CDR3. D genes are given only for firm matches. Size tells how often a clone was seen (once, few, many) or the class of an expanded clone, and some rows leave it out.

d_gene	v_gene	abundance	j_gene	CDR3aa	CDR3nt
.	TRBV5-6	few	TRBJ2-5	CASSLDGETQYF	TGTGCCAGCAGCTTGGACGGAGAGACCCAGTACTTC
.	TRBV5-1	.	TRBJ2-5	CASSAGSETQYF	TGCGCCAGCAGCGCAGGGTCCGAGACCCAGTACTTC
.	TRBV7-2	.	TRBJ2-3	CASRLTGTTTDTQYF	TGTGCCAGCAGGTTAACAGGGACAACCACAGATACGCAGTATTTT
TRBD1	TRBV28	.	TRBJ1-5	CASNQGGSWQPQHF	TGTGCCAGCAACCAGGGGGGGAGTTGGCAGCCCCAGCATTTT
.	TRBV2	few	TRBJ2-2	CASTGTNTGELFF	TGTGCCAGCACCGGGACAAACACCGGGGAGCTGTTTTTT
.	TRBV10-1	.	TRBJ1-5	CASSESGRVEPQHF	TGCGCCAGCAGTGAGTCGGGAAGGGTTGAGCCCCAGCATTTT
.	TRBV19	.	TRBJ2-2	CASSIGGQANTGELFF	TGTGCCAGTAGTATAGGTGGGCAGGCGAACACCGGGGAGCTGTTTTTT
.	TRBV12-3/TRBV12-4	few	TRBJ1-2	CASSLRAKNSGYTF	TGTGCCAGCAGTTTGAGAGCCAAAAACTCTGGCTACACCTTC
TRBD2	TRBV24-1	few	TRBJ2-3	CATSARRDGGRAQYF	TGTGCCACCAGTGCAAGGCGGGACGGGGGGAGGGCGCAGTATTTT
.	TRBV28	.	TRBJ2-5	CASSGGLPETQYF	TGTGCCAGCAGCGGAGGTTTGCCGGAGACCCAGTACTTC
.	TRBV24-1	.	TRBJ1-1	CATSDDGGGTEAFF	TGTGCCACCAGTGATGACGGTGGAGGGACTGAAGCTTTCTTT
TRBD1	TRBV6-1	.	TRBJ1-2	CASRLTQGAGYGYTF	TGTGCCAGCAGGCTTACACAGGGGGCGGGGTATGGCTACACCTTC
TRBD2	TRBV25-1	.	TRBJ2-7	CAPPAQGLAVYEQYF	TGTGCCCCCCCCGCCCAGGGACTAGCGGTCTACGAGCAGTACTTC
TRBD1	TRBV9	many	TRBJ2-1	CASSVLTGTGVNEQFF	TGTGCCAGCAGCGTCTTAACCGGGACAGGGGTCAATGAGCAGTTCTTC
.	TRBV20-1	.	TRBJ2-7	CSARLAPKYEQYF	TGCAGTGCTAGACTAGCGCCAAAATACGAGCAGTACTTC
TRBD2	TRBV29-1	.	TRBJ2-7	CSVGLLAANGEQYF	TGCAGCGTTGGGCTACTAGCGGCCAATGGGGAGCAGTACTTC
.	TRBV5-1	few	TRBJ2-7	CASSRDIIYEQYF	TGCGCCAGCAGCCGGGACATAATCTACGAGCAGTACTTC
.	TRBV10-3	many	TRBJ2-5	CAIRAGTEHETQYF	TGTGCCATCAGAGCCGGGACGGAGCATGAGACCCAGTACTTC
TRBD1	TRBV5-6	few	TRBJ2-7	CASSPGTGDPYEQYF	TGTGCCAGCAGCCCAGGGACAGGGGATCCTTACGAGCAGTACTTC
.	TRBV2	.	TRBJ1-2	CASSDLENYGYTF	TGTGCCAGCAGTGATCTGGAAAACTATGGCTACACCTTC
.	TRBV5-5	.	TRBJ1-2	CASSLGAGGYTF	TGTGCCAGCAGCTTGGGAGCAGGCGGCTACACCTTC
TRBD1	TRBV7-9	.	TRBJ1-2	CASSLMGDSSSFGYTF	TGTGCCAGCAGCTTAATGGGGGACAGTTCCTCCTTCGGCTACACCTTC
.	TRBV5-1	few	TRBJ2-3	CASRLLADTQYF	TGCGCCAGCCGACTGCTCGCAGATACGCAGTATTTT
.	TRBV5-6	.	TRBJ2-3	CAMGPGLSKDTQYF	TGTGCCATGGGCCCGGGGCTGTCGAAAGATACGCAGTATTTT
.	TRBV29-1	many	TRBJ1-1	CSVKSGGNTEAFF	TGCAGCGTGAAGTCGGGGGGGAACACTGAAGCTTTCTTT
TRBD2	TRBV20-1	few	TRBJ2-2	CSAILSGTSTGELFF	TGCAGTGCTATCCTGTCCGGGACTAGCACCGGGGAGCTGTTTTTT
.	TRBV3-1	.	TRBJ2-5	CASSQRWSGVGQETQYF	TGTGCCAGCAGCCAGAGGTGGTCAGGGGTAGGTCAAGAGACCCAGTACTTC
TRBD1	TRBV20-1	.	TRBJ2-3	CSAAGTGFVGTDTQYF	TGCAGTGCCGCCGGGACAGGGTTCGTGGGCACAGATACGCAGTATTTT
.	TRBV20-1	few	TRBJ1-4	CSARGANEKLFF	TGCAGTGCTAGGGGCGCTAATGAAAAACTGTTTTTT